The clone carrying this TCR beta chain has just a few counts. The antigen is not known. The second PCR ran about 6 to 12 cycles with a sample-barcoded 5' primer and J-beta primers. TCRdb re-derived calls from the 5' RACE reads in MiXCR, one entry per CDR3 protein. The top ten hold over 10% of the sample, which has 700,000 to 850,000 distinct CDR3 sequences, around 36% seen once. The source of the sample is a study of blood T cells in healthy people across ages. Findings and caveats of the study: The study regarded diversity estimates from one million T cells as underestimates.

Each individual donor underwent a draw of ten milliliters of peripheral blood. The material sequenced was blood. The TCR comes from a man between 18 and 35 years old in good health.

CDR3 sequence (DNA): TGTGCCAGCACCCCCAGCCACCAATCCTACGAGCAGTACTTC. It codes for CASTPSHQSYEQYF. The V call is TRBV6-1, the J call TRBJ2-7; D is ambiguous. CDR1 is MNHNS, CDR2 SASEGT, per germline. The CDR3 is made up of 14 amino acids. V lost 7 bases, J lost 1 base, and 14 bases lay in between.